The next 11 T cell receptor beta chains were all read from a single sample in a study of cytomegalovirus exposure and HLA in healthy donors. In the PCR, 60 Vbeta and 13 Jbeta primers were used. Data came from immunoSEQ multiplex PCR; TCRdb stores just in-frame clones and leaves some out. The table includes about 89,000 clones, about 80% detected once. Sequencing was carried out using PBMCs. Receptors originate from a male donor in good health and CMV-seronegative.

V gene TRBV5-6 combines with J gene TRBJ2-3; D unclear. Germline V gene lookup returns CDR1 SGHDT and CDR2 YYEEEE. CDR3 length equals 13 residues. V was clipped by 0 bases and J by 4 bases, with 6 bases between them. The CDR3 sequence: CASSLGLSDTQYF. DNA for the CDR3: TGTGCCAGCAGCTTGGGACTCTCAGATACGCAGTATTTT.

The chain links TRBV9 to TRBJ2-1; unclear D gene. Looked up from germline, CDR1 is SGDLS and CDR2 is YYNGEE. Between the trimmed V and J ends, which lost 0 bases and 4 bases, there was a span of 8 bases. The CDR3 is 14 residues long. DNA for the CDR3: TGTGCCAGCAGCGTAGCGTCGCAGTACAATGAGCAGTTCTTC. Encoded protein: CASSVASQYNEQFF.

V usage is TRBV6-1 and J usage is TRBJ1-2; D is unclear. From germline, CDR1 is MNHNS and CDR2 SASEGT. V lost 1 base and J lost 7, with 10 bases in between. The CDR3 totals 13 residues. The CDR3 DNA follows: TGTGCCAGCAGTGAAGAGGGAGCCTTTGGCTACACCTTC. Translated: CASSEEGAFGYTF.

In this sample, this clone turned up once. The J gene is TRBJ1-2, the V gene TRBV6-6, with 8 bases fitting TRBD1. The CDR3 length is 13 residues. J gave up 8 bases and V 6 bases, and 8 bases lay outside the gene matches. Germline CDR1 and CDR2: MNHNY and SVGAGI (reference sequence). CDR3 residues: CASRTGGGWGYTF. CDR3 sequence (DNA): TGTGCCAGCAGAACAGGGGGGGGATGGGGCTACACCTTC.

The gene calls are TRBV7-2 and TRBJ1-4, with 10 nucleotides matching TRBD1. The germline CDR1 and CDR2 sequences are SGHTA and FQGNSA. V dropped 5 bases and J dropped 7; count of bases not matched to a gene: 10. The CDR3 runs 16 residues. The DNA for the CDR3 is TGTGCCAGCAGCCCAAAATCGGGACAGGGGATTGAAAAACTGTTTTTT. Translation gives CASSPKSGQGIEKLFF.

The V and J genes are TRBV4-1 and TRBJ2-2, with D possibly being TRBD2 (6 bases). CDR1 is MGHRA and CDR2 is YSYEKL in the germline V gene. This CDR3 is built from 16 residues. Trimming took off 1 base at V and 6 bases at J, with 15 bases between the two ends. The CDR3 DNA reads as TGCGCCAGCAGCCAAGGAAGGCTAGCGACGTCCGGGGAGCTGTTTTTT. Amino acid sequence: CASSQGRLATSGELFF.

The chain has TRBV11-2 and TRBJ2-7, with 11 bases that match TRBD1. Trimming cost V 0 bases and J 6 bases; bases outside gene matches: 4. The CDR3 covers 15 residues. CDR1 and CDR2 (germline): SGHAT, FQNNGV. The CDR3 protein is CASSLDWTGGTEQYF. The CDR3 nucleotides are TGTGCCAGCAGCTTAGATTGGACAGGGGGCACCGAGCAGTACTTC.

The rearrangement uses TRBV5-1 and TRBJ1-4; D possibly corresponds to TRBD1 (5 bases). The CDR3 loop spans 15 amino acids. Trimming pared 4 bases from V and 8 bases from J, leaving 18 bases between. Germline-derived CDR1 and CDR2 are SGHRS and YFSETQ. CDR3 coding DNA: TGCGCCAGCAGCCGGGCGGGGGACCCGTGGGAAAAACTGTTTTTT. Residues: CASSRAGDPWEKLFF.

Only one count was recorded for this clone. The rearrangement uses TRBV5-1 and TRBJ2-5; 10 positions agree with TRBD2. Per the germline V gene, CDR1 is SGHRS and CDR2 is YFSETQ. The trim removed 4 bases at V and 5 bases at J, leaving 8 bases unmatched. There are 15 residues in the CDR3. The CDR3 region is CASSPLAGGLETQYF. CDR3 nucleotides: TGCGCCAGCAGCCCATTAGCGGGGGGCCTGGAGACCCAGTACTTC.

This clone was seen only once. The V gene is TRBV28, the J gene TRBJ1-4; 7 nucleotides match TRBD1. Unmatched junction bases numbered 8, after V lost 7 bases and J lost 0 bases. The CDR3 runs 16 residues. Germline lookup yields CDR1 MDHEN and CDR2 SYDVKM. In DNA form, the CDR3 reads TGTGCCAGCACCCGGGACAGAGTTGCAACTAATGAAAAACTGTTTTTT. This sequence encodes CASTRDRVATNEKLFF.

V is TRBV19 and J is TRBJ1-2, with D perhaps matching TRBD1 (6 bases). With 6 bases removed from V and 6 bases from J, the gap between germline ends came to 11 bases. This CDR3 is 12 amino acids long. Germline CDR1 reads LNHDA; CDR2 reads SQIVND (reference sequence). Here the CDR3 DNA reads TGTGCCAGTAGACAGGGTTGGGATGGCTACACCTTC. Translated, it gives CASRQGWDGYTF.